These 15 T cell receptor beta chains were sequenced from one sample in a study of prognosis after radiotherapy for stage I lung cancer. Genomic DNA was the source, and TCR beta CDR3 was amplified from it by two-round multiplex PCR. The use of primers specific to each TRBV and TRBJ gene characterized first-round PCR. TCRdb processed the multiplex PCR reads anew with MiXCR; each CDR3 protein has one entry. The table lists some 35,000 distinct CDR3 sequences, more than 30% of them singletons. Sequences were derived from PBMCs, sampled before or after stereotactic body radiation therapy (not recorded which). Receptors originate from a donor over 45 with non-small cell lung cancer.

A remark on this clonotype: Possible read error: a much larger clone is one base away. This chain connects TRBV6-2 or TRBV6-3 to TRBJ2-2, with a weak D call TRBD1 (6 bases). Germline V gene sequence: CDR1 MNHEY, CDR2 SVGEGT. The CDR3 is 14 residues long. In DNA form, the CDR3 reads TGTGCCAGCATACAGGGAACGAACATCGGGGAGCTGTTTTTT. This gives the protein CASIQGTNIGELFF.

This clonotype was counted between two and nine times. This chain connects TRBV27 to TRBJ1-5; no firm D call. CDR3 size: 15 residues. Germline V gives CDR1 MNHEY, CDR2 SMNVEV (reference sequence). Trimming took 0 bases from V and 0 from J, leaving 6 bases between them. The CDR3 region has the DNA TGTGCCAGCAGTTTATCACGGTATAGCAATCAGCCCCAGCATTTT. Its translation: CASSLSRYSNQPQHF.

This clonotype was counted between two and nine times. A much larger clone differs by one base, so this may be a read error. V gene TRBV4-2 combines with J gene TRBJ2-3, with TRBD2 identical over 7 bases. There are 16 residues in the CDR3. Germline CDR1 and CDR2: LGHNA and YNFKEQ. Trimming removed 4 bases from V and 7 bases from J; junction bases left unmatched: 14. CDR3: CASSPGLTSSAYTQYF. The CDR3 DNA follows: TGTGCCAGCAGCCCTGGGCTGACTAGCAGCGCATATACGCAGTATTTT.

Comments on this clonotype: The junction differs from germline at one of its ends, possibly a read error. The chain carries TRBV24-1 and TRBJ2-6; a possible D gene is TRBD1 (6 bases). The V gene's germline CDR1 is KGHDR and CDR2 SFDVKD. The CDR3 extends over 17 amino acids. The DNA for the CDR3 is TGTGCCACCGCCCCGGGACACACGTACTCTGGGACCAACGTACTGACTTTC. This translates into CATAPGHTYSGTNVLTF.

The gene calls are TRBV6-9 and TRBJ1-6; no clear D gene. In germline, CDR1 is MNHGY, CDR2 SVAAGI. CDR3 length equals 14 residues. Between the trimmed V and J ends, which lost 3 bases and 7 bases, there was a span of 10 bases. The CDR3 DNA follows: TGTGCCAGCAGTTACGGTCATGCCAATTCACCCCTCCACTTT. It yields the protein CASSYGHANSPLHF.

This chain's CDR3 is CASSRALVGPSNQPQHF. CDR3 nucleotide sequence: TGTGCCAGTAGCCGGGCCCTTGTGGGGCCAAGCAATCAGCCCCAGCATTTT. The chain uses TRBV19 and TRBJ1-5, with D tentatively TRBD1 (5 bases). Germline CDR1 reads LNHDA; CDR2 reads SQIVND (reference sequence). V dropped 6 bases and J dropped 1 base, with 19 bases sitting between them. The CDR3 sequence is 17 residues long.

The V call is TRBV19, the J call TRBJ2-2; D not certain. With 3 bases removed from V and 4 bases from J, the gap between germline ends came to 15 bases. CDR1 LNHDA and CDR2 SQIVND come from the germline V gene (reference sequence). The CDR3 length is 16 residues. DNA of the CDR3: TGTGCCAGTAGTATTTTGTGGTGCTCCCCCACCGGGGAGCTGTTTTTT. Translating gives CASSILWCSPTGELFF.

V and J are TRBV20-1 and TRBJ2-3; a possible D gene is TRBD2 (6 bases). Trimming removed 3 bases at V and 0 bases at J, with 16 bases between. Germline values: CDR1 DFQATT, CDR2 SNEGSKA (reference sequence). The CDR3 length is 16 residues. CDR3 protein: CSASIAADVSTDTQYF. CDR3 coding DNA: TGCAGTGCTAGTATAGCGGCCGACGTTAGCACAGATACGCAGTATTTT.

Points on this clonotype: This may be a read error, as it is one base from a much larger clone. The chain recombines TRBV6-2 or TRBV6-3 with TRBJ2-3; D not resolved. Germline-derived CDR1 and CDR2 are MNHEY and SVGEGT. V was shortened by 8 bases and J by 7 bases, with 13 bases between the two germline ends. This CDR3 has 12 residues. The CDR3 DNA sequence: TGTGCCAGCGTGGAGTTTGCCCATACGCAGTATTTT. Translating gives CASVEFAHTQYF.

On this clonotype itself: A much larger clone differs by one base, so this may be a read error. V usage is TRBV7-9 and J usage is TRBJ1-4; TRBD1 matches at 9 bases. CDR1 and CDR2 from the germline V gene are SEHNR and FQNEAQ (reference sequence). The CDR3 runs to 14 residues. V lost 5 bases, J lost 9 bases, and 7 bases stayed unmatched. CDR3 loop: CASSTGTGSKKLFF. Written as DNA, the CDR3 is TGTGCCAGCAGCACCGGGACAGGGAGCAAAAAACTGTTTTTT.

The chain has TRBV5-1 and TRBJ2-1; 8 nucleotides agree with TRBD2. The CDR3 spans 17 residues. Trimming cost V 4 bases and J 6 bases; bases outside gene matches: 15. Per the germline V gene, CDR1 is SGHRS and CDR2 is YFSETQ. CDR3 amino acids: CASSPAQDSGVVNEQFF. The CDR3 DNA sequence: TGCGCCAGCAGCCCGGCGCAGGATAGCGGGGTGGTCAATGAGCAGTTCTTC.

This clonotype appeared many times. The V call is TRBV4-2, the J call TRBJ1-2; possible D gene TRBD1, 5 bases. This CDR3 has 16 residues. CDR1 is LGHNA and CDR2 is YNFKEQ in the germline V gene. Trimming left V 0 bases short and J 0 bases short, with 11 bases between. This CDR3 reads CASSQERQSSNYGYTF. The CDR3 nucleotides read TGTGCCAGCAGCCAAGAGAGACAGTCGTCTAACTATGGCTACACCTTC.

This clonotype has only a few counts. The V and J genes are TRBV7-2 and TRBJ2-7; D gene unclear. With 7 bases removed from V and 3 bases from J, the gap between germline ends came to 16 bases. There are 14 residues in the CDR3. The germline CDR1 and CDR2 sequences are SGHTA and FQGNSA. The DNA of the CDR3 is TGTGCCAGCACCCTCGACCCCAGCAGCTACGAGCAGTACTTC. Translated: CASTLDPSSYEQYF.

The sample holds many counts of this clonotype. A much bigger clone sits one base away, suggesting this may be a read error. The chain recombines TRBV30 with TRBJ1-6, with D maybe TRBD1 (5 bases). The germline V gene encodes CDR1 GTSNPN and CDR2 SVGIG (reference sequence). This CDR3 contains 15 residues. V lost 2 bases and J lost 10, with 18 bases in between. The CDR3 loop is CAWSSTGGGNSPLHF. The CDR3 DNA reads as TGTGCCTGGAGTTCGACCGGGGGTGGAAACTCACCCCTCCACTTT.

This clonotype was recorded at least ten times. The chain is built from TRBV7-2 and TRBJ1-2; no reliable D call. In germline, CDR1 is SGHTA, CDR2 FQGNSA. This CDR3 contains 15 residues. Trimming pared 5 bases from V and 0 bases from J, leaving 13 bases between. CDR3 coding DNA: TGTGCCAGCAGCGGTTTAGCGGACTCTAACTATGGCTACACCTTC. It codes for CASSGLADSNYGYTF.